Reported below is one TCR beta chain. Deletions cut 5 bases from V and 1 base from J, with 12 bases between. The CDR3 has 15 residues. The V gene's germline CDR1 is MDHEN and CDR2 SYDVKM. These data belong to a study of blood T cell repertoires in COVID-19. The wider study: Sites across the United States, Italy and Spain contributed samples from acute and convalescent COVID-19. From T cells, B-cell-depleted T cells, or PBMCs came the material, which was cDNA or gDNA.

Measured with immunoSEQ multiplex PCR; TCRdb has only the in-frame clones, and not every one. The data hold tens of thousands of clones, with 90% to 95% observed a single time. V and J are TRBV28 and TRBJ1-5; no definite D call. This TCR was sampled from a human donor in a cohort sampled during active COVID-19. The material sequenced was peripheral blood. The CDR3 reads CASSQTRLSNQPQHF. Here the CDR3 DNA reads TGTGCCAGCAGTCAGACAAGGCTGAGCAATCAGCCCCAGCATTTT. The variable domain in full, with the rest retrieved from reference TRBV28 and TRBJ1-5, is DVKVTQSSRYLVKRTGEKVFLECVQDMDHENMFWYRQDPGLGLRLIYFSYDVKMKEKGDIPEGYSVSREKKERFSLILESASTNQTSMYLCASSQTRLSNQPQHFGDGTRLSIL.